This section outlines one T cell receptor (beta chain) sequence together with its context. The CDR3 sequence is 12 residues long. The J segment lost 5 bases and the V segment lost 6 bases, leaving 1 base of the junction unmatched. Germline assignment: CDR1 MNHNS and CDR2 SASEGT. With MiXCR, TCRdb reprocessed the PCR reads. This sample yields about 47,000 clones, of which under 30% are seen a single time; about 3.5% belongs to the top ten. This sample was taken from a study of metastatic and nonmetastatic thyroid tumors. Thyroid surgery was performed in patients who had received no treatment beforehand.

Specimen: blood. The chain joins TRBV6-1 to TRBJ1-5; 7 bases match TRBD1. This receptor was obtained from a male donor with papillary thyroid cancer or a benign thyroid nodule (not recorded which). Some clones in this sample may be carry-over from other donors' samples. The CDR3: CASRTGYQPQHF. Written as DNA, the CDR3 is TGTGCCAGCAGGACAGGGTATCAGCCCCAGCATTTT.